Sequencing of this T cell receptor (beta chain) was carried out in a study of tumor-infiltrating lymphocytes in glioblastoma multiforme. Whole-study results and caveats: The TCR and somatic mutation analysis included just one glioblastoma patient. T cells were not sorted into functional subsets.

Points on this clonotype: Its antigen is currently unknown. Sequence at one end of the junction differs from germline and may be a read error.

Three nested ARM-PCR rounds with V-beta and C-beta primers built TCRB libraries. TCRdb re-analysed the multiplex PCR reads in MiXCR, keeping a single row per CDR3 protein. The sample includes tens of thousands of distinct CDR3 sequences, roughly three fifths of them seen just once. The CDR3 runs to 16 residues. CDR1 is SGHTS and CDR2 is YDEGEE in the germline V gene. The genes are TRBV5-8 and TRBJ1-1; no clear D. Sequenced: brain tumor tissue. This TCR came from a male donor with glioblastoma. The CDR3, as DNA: TGTGCCAGCAGCCCTAATGGACGGAGATGGAACGCTGAAGCTTTCTTT. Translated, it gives CASSPNGRRWNAEAFF.